The clone carrying this T cell receptor (beta chain) showed up many times. Its antigen is unknown. The V and J ends lost 5 bases and 10 bases respectively, with 12 bases between them. Per germline, CDR1 SGHVS and CDR2 FQNEAQ. CDR3 length: 12 amino acids. Axillary draining lymph nodes of breast cancer patients supplied the node samples. TCRdb processed the multiplex PCR reads anew with MiXCR; each CDR3 protein has one entry. The profile shows over 150,000 distinct CDR3 sequences, 30% to 35% of them singletons. These data originate in a study of breast tumors, draining lymph nodes, adjacent tissues. Study-wide results and caveats: Tumor TCR diversity was below lymph nodes but above nontumor tissue.

The rearrangement links TRBV7-8 to TRBJ2-1; D may be TRBD2 (5 bases). Sample: axillary lymph node tissue. The receptor was isolated from a female donor with breast cancer. Some clones in this sample may be carry-over from other donors' samples. The CDR3 coding sequence is TGTGCCAGCAGCCCCCGGGGATGGGAGCAGTTCTTC. It is translated as CASSPRGWEQFF. Full variable domain (rest looked up from reference TRBV7-8 and TRBJ2-1): GAGVSQSPRYKVAKRGQDVALRCDPISGHVSLFWYQQALGQGPEFLTYFQNEAQLDKSGLPSDRFFAERPEGSVSTLKIQRTQQEDSAVYLCASSPRGWEQFFGPGTRLTVL.